These T cell receptor beta chains were read from a single sample in a study of T cells in Graves' hyperthyroidism and ophthalmopathy. From the multiplex PCR reads, TCRdb called clonotypes with MiXCR, one entry per CDR3 protein. Here the sample spans about 300,000 distinct CDR3 sequences, 12% to 15% being singletons. Sequenced input: blood. Receptors originate from a woman aged 40 to 50 with Graves' hyperthyroidism. Each CDR3 is given with its conserved first and last residue. Each record gives: J gene, D gene, V gene, clone size, CDR3 protein, CDR3 DNA. D genes are given only for firm matches. Clone size is given for some rows only: seen once, a few or many times, or a class if the clone is expanded.

TRBJ1-5 TRBD1 TRBV28 . CASSLWTGGLRQPQHF TGTGCCAGCAGTTTGTGGACAGGGGGGTTGAGACAGCCCCAGCATTTT
TRBJ2-7 . TRBV7-2 many CASSFFGGGGEQYF TGTGCCAGCAGCTTCTTTGGGGGAGGAGGCGAGCAGTACTTC
TRBJ1-2 . TRBV9 . CASSVSGFYGYTF TGTGCCAGCAGCGTATCAGGGTTCTATGGCTACACCTTC
TRBJ2-7 . TRBV7-2 many CASSRMGASYEQYF TGTGCCAGCAGCCGCATGGGGGCCTCCTACGAGCAGTACTTC
TRBJ1-6 . TRBV11-2 . CASSLLAYNSPLHF TGTGCCAGCAGCTTATTGGCTTATAATTCACCCCTCCACTTT
TRBJ2-3 TRBD1 TRBV6-1 . CASSPDRINLYTQYF TGTGCCAGCAGCCCGGACAGGATAAACCTATATACGCAGTATTTT
TRBJ2-5 . TRBV2 many CASSTTSQETQYF TGTGCCAGCAGTACGACTAGCCAAGAGACCCAGTACTTC
TRBJ2-5 TRBD2 TRBV20-1 . CSAIHSGRVETQYF TGCAGTGCTATTCATAGCGGGAGGGTTGAGACCCAGTACTTC
TRBJ2-7 . TRBV6-1 many CASVSGEHREQYF TGTGCCAGCGTCAGCGGAGAGCATCGCGAGCAGTACTTC
TRBJ2-5 . TRBV6-1 . CASTSGVGGETQYF TGTGCCAGCACTTCAGGGGTTGGGGGGGAGACCCAGTACTTC
TRBJ2-5 . TRBV12-3/TRBV12-4 many CASSFSRLGQETQYF TGTGCCAGCAGTTTTAGTCGGCTAGGTCAAGAGACCCAGTACTTC
TRBJ2-2 TRBD2 TRBV18 . CASSILAEKTGELFF TGTGCCAGCTCAATACTAGCGGAGAAGACCGGGGAGCTGTTTTTT
TRBJ2-3 . TRBV20-1 many CSARDRRTSTDTQYF TGCAGTGCTAGAGACAGACGTACTAGCACAGATACGCAGTATTTT
TRBJ1-1 . TRBV20-1 . CSARERRRPMNTEAFF TGCAGTGCTAGAGAAAGGAGGAGACCCATGAACACTGAAGCTTTCTTT
TRBJ1-5 . TRBV6-1 many CASRGRGGSSNQPQHF TGTGCCAGCAGGGGACGGGGGGGGAGTAGCAATCAGCCCCAGCATTTT
TRBJ2-5 . TRBV2 many CASERGPRETQYF TGTGCCAGCGAACGGGGACCTCGGGAGACCCAGTACTTC
TRBJ1-2 . TRBV11-3 . CASSQYRENYGYTF TGTGCCAGCAGCCAATACAGGGAGAACTATGGCTACACCTTC
TRBJ2-7 . TRBV19 few CASSADISSVYYEQYF TGTGCCAGTAGTGCCGATATCTCGTCGGTGTACTACGAGCAGTACTTC
TRBJ1-3 TRBD1 TRBV20-1 many CSAGQDGNTIYF TGCAGTGCAGGACAGGATGGAAACACCATATATTTT
TRBJ1-1 . TRBV12-3/TRBV12-4 many CASRQGIMNTEAFF TGTGCCAGCAGGCAGGGGATTATGAACACTGAAGCTTTCTTT
TRBJ2-7 . TRBV28 many CASTPLVGAYEQYF TGTGCCAGCACCCCTCTAGTGGGGGCCTACGAGCAGTACTTC
TRBJ2-5 TRBD2 TRBV20-1 many CSATVAGGRETQYF TGCAGTGCTACCGTAGCGGGAGGGCGCGAGACCCAGTACTTC
TRBJ1-2 . TRBV14 . CASSHGQSNYPYGYTF TGTGCCAGCAGCCACGGACAGTCCAACTATCCCTATGGCTACACCTTC
TRBJ2-7 . TRBV3-1 many CASSQPPQTYEQYF TGTGCCAGCAGCCAACCTCCTCAAACTTACGAGCAGTACTTC
TRBJ2-7 . TRBV19 . CASSIARGDEQCF TGTGCCAGTAGTATAGCCCGAGGGGACGAGCAGTGCTTC
TRBJ1-3 . TRBV12-3/TRBV12-4 many CASSLVGFSGNTIYF TGTGCCAGCAGCTTGGTAGGATTCTCTGGAAACACCATATATTTT
TRBJ2-5 . TRBV2 many CASSEVRRTAETQYF TGTGCCAGCAGTGAAGTTCGTCGGACAGCAGAGACCCAGTACTTC
TRBJ2-5 . TRBV24-1 . CATSDLDQKETQYF TGTGCCACCAGTGATTTAGACCAGAAAGAGACCCAGTACTTC
TRBJ2-1 TRBD1 TRBV28 . CASSYTGGASNEQFF TGTGCCAGCAGTTATACAGGGGGCGCGTCCAATGAGCAGTTCTTC
TRBJ2-3 . TRBV12-3/TRBV12-4 . CASSLGLVSTDTQYF TGTGCCAGCAGTTTAGGACTAGTGAGCACAGATACGCAGTATTTT
TRBJ1-3 . TRBV20-1 many CSARKRRSVAGNTIYF TGCAGTGCTAGAAAGCGGCGGTCAGTGGCTGGAAACACCATATATTTT
TRBJ2-5 . TRBV2 many CASSVRQQETQYF TGTGCCAGCAGTGTCCGACAACAAGAGACCCAGTACTTC
TRBJ2-7 TRBD2 TRBV29-1 . CSFWGGSSYEQYF TGCAGCTTCTGGGGGGGTAGCTCCTACGAGCAGTACTTC
TRBJ2-2 TRBD2 TRBV20-1 . CSATSPSGSGSGELFF TGCAGTGCTACCTCCCCTAGCGGGAGTGGTTCCGGGGAGCTGTTTTTT
TRBJ2-3 . TRBV12-3/TRBV12-4 . CASSFTSAPSSTDTQYF TGTGCCAGCAGTTTTACATCCGCCCCCAGTAGCACAGATACGCAGTATTTT
TRBJ2-1 TRBD2 TRBV29-1 . CSALAGGGGEQFF TGCAGCGCTTTAGCGGGAGGTGGCGGTGAGCAGTTCTTC
TRBJ2-2 TRBD2 TRBV6-1 many CASSERLGSGRSNTGELFF TGTGCCAGCAGTGAAAGGTTGGGTAGCGGGAGGTCGAACACCGGGGAGCTGTTTTTT
TRBJ1-2 . TRBV19 few CASSIGGTEYGYTF TGTGCCAGTAGTATAGGAGGGACGGAGTATGGCTACACCTTC
TRBJ2-5 . TRBV3-1 many CASSPGGAWDETQYF TGTGCCAGCAGCCCAGGGGGGGCCTGGGATGAGACCCAGTACTTC
TRBJ2-3 . TRBV7-2 many CASSWQGWSTDTQYF TGTGCCAGCAGCTGGCAGGGGTGGAGCACAGATACGCAGTATTTT
TRBJ2-5 . TRBV5-8 . CASSTGGWTQYF TGTGCCAGCAGCACGGGGGGCTGGACCCAGTACTTC